A selection of T cell receptor beta chains follows, all from one sample in a study of CD8 T cells in Susac syndrome. TCRdb analysed the immunoSEQ multiplex PCR reads with MiXCR anew, one entry per CDR3 protein. The sample lists approximately 68,000 distinct CDR3 sequences; approximately 94% were seen once. Material: CD8+ T cells from PBMCs. The origin of the receptors is a human donor with multiple sclerosis. Both conserved end residues are part of each CDR3. Fields, in order: D gene, J gene, clone size, V gene, CDR3 DNA, CDR3 protein. A D gene is named only where the DNA matches it firmly. Where a row states a size, it is once, few, many or the class of an expanded clone; other rows omit it.

>TRBD2|TRBJ2-2|-|TRBV5-4
TGTGCCAGCAGCTTAGTCGGCCGCCTAATACTAACTAGCGGGGGGGACACCGGGGAGCTGTTTTTT
CASSLVGRLILTSGGDTGELFF
>-|TRBJ2-2|-|TRBV5-6
TGTGCCAGCAGAGTCCAGGGGAACACCGGGGAGCTGTTTTTT
CASRVQGNTGELFF
>-|TRBJ1-2|-|TRBV27
TGTGCCAGCAGTTTATTACAGGGAGGGCGCGGCTACACCTTC
CASSLLQGGRGYTF
>-|TRBJ2-4|-|TRBV12-3/TRBV12-4
TGTGCCAGCAGTCCTAGGGAGAGCGTAAACATTCAGTACTTC
CASSPRESVNIQYF
>TRBD1|TRBJ2-7|-|TRBV29-1
TGCAGCGTTGAAGACGCGGACAGGGGCTACGAGCAGTACTTC
CSVEDADRGYEQYF
>TRBD1|TRBJ2-7|-|TRBV18
TGTGCCAGCTCACCACAGGACGACGCAGGGGGCGAGCAGTACTTC
CASSPQDDAGGEQYF
>-|TRBJ2-2|-|TRBV5-6
TGTGCCAGCAGCTTGGGACAGCGAACCGGGGAGCTGTTTTTT
CASSLGQRTGELFF
>-|TRBJ2-7|-|TRBV7-8
TGTGCCAACAGCCCCTCCGCCGGGGTCTCCTACGAGCAGTACTTC
CANSPSAGVSYEQYF
>-|TRBJ2-2|-|TRBV11-2
TGTGCCAGCAGCTTCCCCCGTAGGGAGGTCCGGTACACCGGGGAGCTGTTTTTT
CASSFPRREVRYTGELFF
>TRBD1|TRBJ2-7|-|TRBV4-2
TGTGCCAGCAGCCAAGAGCCCAGGGGGTACTACGAGCAGTACTTC
CASSQEPRGYYEQYF
>-|TRBJ2-2|-|TRBV29-1
TGCAGCGAAAGGGACGGGGATACCGGGGAGCTGTTTTTT
CSERDGDTGELFF
>-|TRBJ1-3|-|TRBV12-3/TRBV12-4
TGTGCCAGCAGCCCGGGAGGGCTTCTTGGAAACACCATATATTTT
CASSPGGLLGNTIYF
>-|TRBJ2-7|-|TRBV29-1
TGCAGCGTCCAGCTCCCAGGGGTCTCCTACGAGCAGTACTTC
CSVQLPGVSYEQYF
>TRBD2|TRBJ2-7|few|TRBV5-6
TGTGCCAGCAGCTTACTAGCGCGGGTCTGGGAGCAGTACTTC
CASSLLARVWEQYF
>-|TRBJ2-3|-|TRBV5-1
TGCGCCAGCAGCCCGCGGGACCATGAAAACACAGATACGCAGTATTTT
CASSPRDHENTDTQYF
>-|TRBJ2-7|few|TRBV20-1
TGCAGTGCTAGGGGAGATAGAGGATCCTACGAGCAGTACTTC
CSARGDRGSYEQYF
>-|TRBJ1-5|once|TRBV6-5
TGTGCCAGCAGGACACAAGTCTACAATCAGCCCCAGCATTTT
CASRTQVYNQPQHF
>TRBD1|TRBJ2-2|once|TRBV15
TGTGCCACCAGCAGAGGGACAGGGCTTACCGGGGAGCTGTTTTTT
CATSRGTGLTGELFF
>TRBD1|TRBJ1-1|-|TRBV15
TGTGCCACCAGCAGAGATGAATGGACAGGGGACACTGAAGCTTTCTTT
CATSRDEWTGDTEAFF